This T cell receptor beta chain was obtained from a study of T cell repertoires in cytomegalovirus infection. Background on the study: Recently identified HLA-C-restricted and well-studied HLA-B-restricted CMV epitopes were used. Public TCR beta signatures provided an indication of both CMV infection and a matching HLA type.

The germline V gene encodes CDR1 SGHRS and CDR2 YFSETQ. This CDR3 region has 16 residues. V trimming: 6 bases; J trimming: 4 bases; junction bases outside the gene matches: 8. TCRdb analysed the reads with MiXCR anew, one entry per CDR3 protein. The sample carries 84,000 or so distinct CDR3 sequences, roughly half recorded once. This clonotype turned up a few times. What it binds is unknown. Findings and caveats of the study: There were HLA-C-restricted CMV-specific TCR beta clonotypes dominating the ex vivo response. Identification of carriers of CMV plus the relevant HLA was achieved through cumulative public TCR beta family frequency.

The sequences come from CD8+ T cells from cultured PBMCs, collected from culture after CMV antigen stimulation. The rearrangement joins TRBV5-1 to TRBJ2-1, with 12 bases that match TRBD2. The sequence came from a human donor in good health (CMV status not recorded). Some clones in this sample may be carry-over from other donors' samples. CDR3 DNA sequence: TGCGCCAGCACCCTAGCGGGAGGGGCTGGATACAATGAGCAGTTCTTC. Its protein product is CASTLAGGAGYNEQFF.